This T cell receptor (beta chain) stems from a study of OX40 agonist ivuxolimab in advanced cancers. Study overall: It was permissible to have had prior anti-PD-1, anti-PD-L1 or anti-CTLA-4 therapy, and under 45% had some. Whole-study findings and limits: In general, CD8+ T cells held more expanded clones than CD4+ did, on average.

The table came from immunoSEQ multiplex PCR; TCRdb's copy has only in-frame clones and leaves some out. The sample has tens of thousands of clones; roughly 88% are singletons. There are 13 residues in the CDR3. The V gene lost 10 bases and the J gene lost 3 bases, with 15 bases spanning the gap. Per the germline V gene, CDR1 is LNHDA and CDR2 is SQIVND (reference sequence). Of note for this clone: Its specificity is unknown.

The rearrangement uses TRBV19 and TRBJ1-1; no reliable D call. Sequences were derived from CD4+ or CD8+ T cells sorted from blood, sampled in a trial of the OX40 agonist ivuxolimab. The clonotype originates from an adult with an advanced solid tumor such as melanoma, head and neck, liver or kidney cancer. The CDR3 region has the DNA TGTGCCACGGCGCTAAAACGGGACACTGAAGCTTTCTTT. It is translated as CATALKRDTEAFF.